This is a list of T cell receptor beta chains from one sample in a study of cytomegalovirus exposure and HLA in healthy donors. Here immunoSEQ multiplex PCR was the method, and the copy in TCRdb shows in-frame clones only, minus some. The table includes around 150,000 clones, about 74% detected once. Sequencing was carried out using PBMCs. The receptor set was obtained from a male donor in good health and CMV-seronegative. Both conserved end residues are part of each CDR3. The D gene is left open where the match is weak. Some rows have no size entry. The others give once, few or many, or a class for an expanded clone.

V	D	J	size	DNA	CDR3
TRBV7-8	TRBD2	TRBJ2-1	few	TGTGCCAGCAGCCAAACTAGCGGGAACTACAATGAGCAGTTCTTC	CASSQTSGNYNEQFF
TRBV28	TRBD1	TRBJ2-7	NA	TGTGCCAGCACCGCCCCGGGACAGGCCACCTACGAGCAGTACTTC	CASTAPGQATYEQYF
TRBV5-1	TRBD1	TRBJ1-1	NA	TGCGCCAGCAGCCCACTAGACAGGGGAATGAACACTGAAGCTTTCTTT	CASSPLDRGMNTEAFF
TRBV20-1	NA	TRBJ2-1	NA	TGCAGTGCTGCTCCAGATGAGCAGTTCTTC	CSAAPDEQFF
TRBV18	NA	TRBJ2-3	NA	TGTGCCAGCTCACCTAGCGCAGATACGCAGTATTTT	CASSPSADTQYF
TRBV2	NA	TRBJ1-4	NA	TGTGCCAGCAGCCCGACAGCAACTAATGAAAAACTGTTTTTT	CASSPTATNEKLFF
TRBV7-9	NA	TRBJ2-2	NA	TGTGCCAGCACCCAGGTGTCGTCCGGGGAGCTGTTTTTT	CASTQVSSGELFF
TRBV27	NA	TRBJ2-5	NA	TGTGCCAGCAGTCTGATTAGGGGCGAAGAAGAGACCCAGTACTTC	CASSLIRGEEETQYF
TRBV4-3	NA	TRBJ1-3	NA	TGCGCCAGCAGCCCTGGGACTCGGCTGATTGGAAACACCATATATTTT	CASSPGTRLIGNTIYF
TRBV7-9	NA	TRBJ2-7	NA	TGTGCCAGCAGCTCCGACCAACAGGGAAAGGGCTACGAGCAGTACTTC	CASSSDQQGKGYEQYF
TRBV28	TRBD1	TRBJ1-5	NA	TGTGCCAGCAGGGGAGGACAGGGGGGTCAGCCCCAGCATTTT	CASRGGQGGQPQHF